A selection of T cell receptor beta chains follows, all from one sample in a study of T-cell memory formation after mild COVID-19. TCRdb re-analysed the 5' RACE reads in MiXCR, keeping a single row per CDR3 protein. This table holds some 130,000 distinct CDR3 sequences, around a sixth found once. The sample taken for sequencing was PBMCs or a T cell subset sorted from them (not recorded which). These receptors all stem from an adult woman who had mild COVID-19 (a few samples of this study predate the infection). Cell type and time point are not known. CDR3s include the opening cysteine and the closing phenylalanine or tryptophan. Each record gives: clone size, D gene, J gene, V gene, CDR3 DNA, CDR3 protein. A D gene is named only where the DNA matches it firmly. Size is stated for part of the rows, as once, few or many counts, or as a class when the clone is expanded.

few - TRBJ2-4 TRBV5-5 TGTGCCAGCAGCTTGGCGCAGGCGCTAGCCAAAAACATTCAGTACTTC CASSLAQALAKNIQYF
few - TRBJ2-7 TRBV3-1 TGTGCCAGCAGCCAACATACGGAGACCTACGAGCAGTACTTC CASSQHTETYEQYF
few TRBD1 TRBJ2-1 TRBV7-9 TGTGCCAGCAGCCACCGGGACAGGGGGAACAATGAGCAGTTCTTC CASSHRDRGNNEQFF
few TRBD1 TRBJ2-7 TRBV5-1 TGCGCCAGCAGCCTGGACAGGACGTACTCCTACGAGCAGTACTTC CASSLDRTYSYEQYF
- TRBD2 TRBJ2-1 TRBV6-1 TGTGCCAGCAGTGAGAGCGGGGGGGCCTTAACTCACAATGAGCAGTTCTTC CASSESGGALTHNEQFF
few - TRBJ1-1 TRBV5-5 TGTGCCAGCAGCTTGGTAAGACAGGAGAACACTGAAGCTTTCTTT CASSLVRQENTEAFF
- - TRBJ1-1 TRBV20-1 TGCAGTGCTAGGTCCGGGGTCACTGAAGCTTTCTTT CSARSGVTEAFF
many TRBD2 TRBJ2-3 TRBV10-3 TGTGCCAGCTACGCCGGGAGGCAGGCAGATACGCAGTATTTT CASYAGRQADTQYF
few - TRBJ2-2 TRBV5-1 TGCGCCAGCAGCTACGGCGGAGGGAACACCGGGGAGCTGTTTTTT CASSYGGGNTGELFF
- - TRBJ2-7 TRBV12-3/TRBV12-4 TGTGCCAGCAGTAATTCCCACAGGGACTACGAGCAGTACTTC CASSNSHRDYEQYF
few TRBD1 TRBJ2-5 TRBV5-4 TGTGCCAGCAGCCTAACGACAGGGGGTGGCGAGACCCAGTACTTC CASSLTTGGGETQYF
- TRBD2 TRBJ2-3 TRBV5-5 TGTGCCAGCAGCCCCCAAGCGGGGGCGTACACAGATACGCAGTATTTT CASSPQAGAYTDTQYF
few - TRBJ2-1 TRBV3-1 TGTGCCAGCAGCCAGGACACGGGACTTCTATACAATGAGCAGTTCTTC CASSQDTGLLYNEQFF
medium-sized TRBD2 TRBJ2-3 TRBV7-9 TGTGCCAGCAGCTTGGGGAGTAGCGGGAGTAGGACAGATACGCAGTATTTT CASSLGSSGSRTDTQYF
few - TRBJ2-7 TRBV7-2 TGTGCCAGCAGCCCCCAGGGAGTTTACGAGCAGTACTTC CASSPQGVYEQYF
few TRBD2 TRBJ2-1 TRBV5-1 TGCGCCAGCAGCTTGGGACTAGCGGGAGACTCCTACAATGAGCAGTTCTTC CASSLGLAGDSYNEQFF
- - TRBJ2-3 TRBV7-9 TGTGCCAGCAGTATATGGCGGGATCCCACAGATACGCAGTATTTT CASSIWRDPTDTQYF
few - TRBJ2-4 TRBV27 TGTGCCAGCAGTTTAACCCGGGACATCACGGCCATTCAGTACTTC CASSLTRDITAIQYF
- - TRBJ1-1 TRBV14 TGTGCCAGCAGCCAAGATGTGAGAAAAGCTTTCTTT CASSQDVRKAFF
few TRBD1 TRBJ2-1 TRBV24-1 TGTGCCACCAGTGATCCACAGACAGGGAATGAGCAGTTCTTC CATSDPQTGNEQFF
few TRBD2 TRBJ2-7 TRBV20-1 TGCAGTGCTAGAGACCCCGTCTCTAGCGGGAACCCCTACGAGCAGTACTTC CSARDPVSSGNPYEQYF
few - TRBJ2-2 TRBV7-8 TGTGCCAGATTCGGTGGGGGGAGGAACACCGGGGAGCTGTTTTTT CARFGGGRNTGELFF
- TRBD1 TRBJ1-3 TRBV11-2 TGTGCCAGCAGCTCACAGGGGAGAAGAAACACCATATATTTT CASSSQGRRNTIYF
- TRBD1 TRBJ1-4 TRBV7-9 TGTGCCAGCAGCTCGGGACAGAGAGGGAAACTGTTTTTT CASSSGQRGKLFF
few - TRBJ2-3 TRBV6-6 TGTGCCAGCAGTTACCCGGGTCGTGATACGCAGTATTTT CASSYPGRDTQYF
few - TRBJ2-7 TRBV12-3/TRBV12-4 TGTGCCAGCAGTTCCTCGGGGGGCGGGTCGCGTTACGAGCAGTACTTC CASSSSGGGSRYEQYF
few TRBD1 TRBJ2-1 TRBV18 TGTGCCAGCTCACCCCAAGTCGGACAGGGGAAGTACAATGAGCAGTTCTTC CASSPQVGQGKYNEQFF
- - TRBJ1-5 TRBV6-1 TGTGCCAGCAGTGGGGCAGGGACCGTCTTGGGTCAGCCCCAGCATTTT CASSGAGTVLGQPQHF
many - TRBJ2-3 TRBV29-1 TGCAGCGTGAGGCTGACGGACACAGATACGCAGTATTTT CSVRLTDTDTQYF
few - TRBJ1-2 TRBV3-1 TGTGCCAGCAGCCAACAGGGAGCCTATGGCTACACCTTC CASSQQGAYGYTF
few TRBD1 TRBJ2-7 TRBV5-4 TGTGCCAGCAGCCCCGGACAGGGGAGAGACGAGCAGTACTTC CASSPGQGRDEQYF
- TRBD1 TRBJ2-1 TRBV5-1 TGCGCCAGCAGCTTAAGGGGGCCATACAATGAGCAGTTCTTC CASSLRGPYNEQFF